This T cell receptor (beta chain) was identified in a study of T-cell memory formation after mild COVID-19. General study points: Clones shrinking from day 15 to 85 showed even CD4/CD8 mixes; later expanders tilted CD4+.

The length of the CDR3 is 12 residues. Germline V gene sequence: CDR1 MGHRA, CDR2 YSYEKL. V lost 3 bases to trimming and J lost 13 bases; unmatched junction nucleotides: 3. Constant-segment primers were used for 5'RACE, and the resulting TCR alpha and TCR beta cDNA libraries carried sample barcodes and UMIs. TCRdb re-derived calls from the 5' RACE reads in MiXCR, one entry per CDR3 protein. Of 150,000 to 200,000 distinct CDR3 sequences listed, roughly a fifth were seen once; the top ten hold more than 20%. Comments on this clonotype: Its antigen remains unknown.

The sample taken for sequencing was PBMCs or a T cell subset sorted from them (not recorded which). V and J are TRBV4-1 and TRBJ1-4; 9 nucleotides agree with TRBD1. The clonotype originates from an adult woman who had mild COVID-19 (a few samples of this study predate the infection). Cell type and time point are not known. The CDR3 DNA sequence: TGCGCCAGCAGCCAGGGACAGGGTAGACTGTTTTTT. It translates to CASSQGQGRLFF.